The present TCR beta chain was sequenced within a study of PD-1 blockade in mismatch repair-deficient tumors. The study's findings and limits: Tumor-resident clones, often absent from pretreatment blood, expanded after pembrolizumab and then contracted.

Some clones are missing from TCRdb's copy, which holds only in-frame ones; the method was immunoSEQ multiplex PCR. The table lists fewer than 25,000 clones, around 79% of them singletons. The CDR3 has 15 residues. Trimming took 6 bases from V and 4 from J; bases not matched to a gene: 7. The germline CDR1 and CDR2 sequences are LNHDA and SQIVND (reference sequence). This clone appeared once. Antigen specificity is unknown. Mismatch repair deficiency was confirmed in all patients, by PCR or immunohistochemistry. TCRs were sequenced from three patients responding to pembrolizumab. The receptor's source is an adult with mismatch repair-deficient cancer. The specimen was PBMCs, collected 52 weeks after starting pembrolizumab. V is TRBV19 and J is TRBJ2-1, with TRBD1 identical over 9 bases. Here the CDR3 DNA reads TGTGCCAGTAGACGACAGGGGGGAATTTACAATGAGCAGTTCTTC. Encoded protein: CASRRQGGIYNEQFF. Full variable domain (remainder filled in from reference TRBV19 and TRBJ2-1): DGGITQSPKYLFRKEGQNVTLSCEQNLNHDAMYWYRQDPGQGLRLIYYSQIVNDFQKGDIAEGYSVSREKKESFPLTVTSAQKNPTAFYLCASRRQGGIYNEQFFGPGTRLTVL.